The 23 T cell receptor beta chains below were found in one sample sequenced in a study of graft-versus-host responses after intestinal transplantation. These receptors' antigens are unknown. Libraries were prepared by immunoSEQ multiplex PCR; TCRdb keeps only in-frame clonotypes and omits some of them. This sample has roughly 100,000 clones, with 93% found just once. The sequencing here drew on unstimulated CD8+ T cells sorted from spleen or lymph node cells, taken before intestinal transplant. The source is a human donor who received an intestinal transplant.

The chain carries TRBV10-1 and TRBJ2-7; D is perhaps TRBD1 (6 bases). V was pared by 8 bases and J by 6 bases, with 17 bases between. This CDR3 spans 13 amino acids. Looked up from germline, CDR1 is WNHNN and CDR2 is SYGVQD (reference sequence). CDR3 residues: CASSQGTTGEQYF. The CDR3, as DNA: TGCGCCAGCTCCCAGGGGACCACGGGCGAGCAGTACTTC.

The CDR3 DNA follows: TGTGCCAGCAGCTTTGGCTCCTACGAGCAGTACTTC. Encoded protein: CASSFGSYEQYF. V gene TRBV5-4 combines with J gene TRBJ2-7; D uncertain. The CDR3 contains 12 residues. V gave up 2 bases and J gave up 0 bases, with 3 bases separating them. The germline gives CDR1 SGHNT, CDR2 YYREEE (reference sequence).

V usage is TRBV7-8 and J usage is TRBJ2-1; D might be TRBD2 (6 bases). The CDR3 runs 15 residues. The V and J ends lost 8 bases and 5 bases respectively, with 19 bases between them. Germline V gene sequence: CDR1 SGHVS, CDR2 FQNEAQ. CDR3 sequence: CASEVVGGIHNEQFF. CDR3 nucleotides: TGTGCCAGCGAAGTAGTGGGGGGTATTCACAATGAGCAGTTCTTC.

The chain recombines TRBV27 with TRBJ2-5; 12 nucleotides align to TRBD2. Germline values: CDR1 MNHEY, CDR2 SMNVEV (reference sequence). With V trimmed by 2 bases and J by 5 bases, 3 bases remained unmatched. This CDR3 is built from 15 residues. The CDR3 DNA follows: TGTGCCAGCAGTTTACTAGCGGGGGGGCAGGAGACCCAGTACTTC. This gives the protein CASSLLAGGQETQYF.

V usage is TRBV19 and J usage is TRBJ2-3, with TRBD2 matching over 9 bases. V gave up 4 bases and J gave up 4 bases; unmatched junction bases: 9. CDR3 length: 16 amino acids. In germline, CDR1 is LNHDA, CDR2 SQIVND (reference sequence). CDR3 coding DNA: TGTGCCAGTAGTAGAGCGGGACTAGCATCCGCAGATACGCAGTATTTT. Its translation: CASSRAGLASADTQYF.

The chain couples TRBV19 to TRBJ1-6; 9 nucleotides line up with TRBD1. The ends lost 4 bases at V and 0 bases at J; junction bases unmatched: 10. The germline V gene encodes CDR1 LNHDA and CDR2 SQIVND (reference sequence). The CDR3 covers 19 residues. CDR3 sequence: CASSSAGTGISSYNSPLHF. The CDR3 DNA is TGTGCCAGTAGTAGTGCCGGGACAGGGATTAGCTCCTATAATTCACCCCTCCACTTT. Full variable domain (outside the CDR3, taken from reference TRBV19 and TRBJ1-6): DGGITQSPKYLFRKEGQNVTLSCEQNLNHDAMYWYRQDPGQGLRLIYYSQIVNDFQKGDIAEGYSVSREKKESFPLTVTSAQKNPTAFYLCASSSAGTGISSYNSPLHFGNGTRLTVT.

The chain links TRBV10-3 to TRBJ1-6; 7 bases match TRBD1. Germline values: CDR1 ENHRY, CDR2 SYGVKD. The length of the CDR3 is 17 residues. V lost 1 base, J lost 7 bases, and 10 bases stayed unmatched. The CDR3 spells CAISEFFPGQNNSPLHF. CDR3 sequence (DNA): TGTGCCATCAGTGAGTTTTTCCCGGGACAGAACAATTCACCCCTCCACTTT.

The chain couples TRBV4-1 to TRBJ2-1; 8 positions agree with TRBD1. V dropped 1 base and J dropped 8; count of bases not matched to a gene: 7. The CDR3 runs 15 residues. The germline gives CDR1 MGHRA, CDR2 YSYEKL. The CDR3: CASSQGTGMMHEQFF. As DNA, the CDR3 is TGCGCCAGCAGCCAAGGGACAGGGATGATGCATGAGCAGTTCTTC.

This CDR3 is CASGSLPSYNEQFF. The CDR3 DNA sequence: TGTGCTAGTGGTTCCTTACCCAGCTACAATGAGCAGTTCTTC. The chain recombines TRBV12-5 with TRBJ2-1; D gene uncertain. Germline CDR1 is LGHNT and CDR2 is FRNRAP. The CDR3 has 14 amino acids. V was cut by 4 bases and J by 3 bases, with 10 bases left in between.

V usage is TRBV9 and J usage is TRBJ2-5; 9 positions agree with TRBD2. After removal of 0 bases from V and 0 bases from J, the junction contained 3 bases not matched to a gene. This CDR3 is built from 16 residues. Germline CDR1 is SGDLS and CDR2 is YYNGEE. This CDR3 reads CASSVASSGDQETQYF. The CDR3 DNA sequence: TGTGCCAGCAGCGTAGCGTCTAGCGGGGACCAAGAGACCCAGTACTTC.

This chain links TRBV7-9 with TRBJ1-2, with D perhaps matching TRBD1 (5 bases). The CDR3 contains 14 residues. Between the trimmed V and J ends, which lost 5 bases and 6 bases, there was a span of 16 bases. The germline gives CDR1 SEHNR, CDR2 FQNEAQ (reference sequence). CDR3 residues: CASSHPSQGHGYTF. Here the CDR3 DNA reads TGTGCCAGCAGCCACCCGAGCCAGGGCCATGGCTACACCTTC.

This chain uses TRBV2 with TRBJ2-7; a weak D match, TRBD1 (8 bases). V gave up 8 bases and J gave up 12 bases, with 17 bases separating them. Germline V gene lookup returns CDR1 SNHLY and CDR2 FYNNEI. The CDR3 is 11 residues long. CDR3 sequence: CASHRGREAYF. CDR3 in DNA: TGTGCCAGCCACAGGGGGAGGGAGGCGTACTTC.

In its sample, this clone was seen once. The chain combines TRBV10-3 with TRBJ2-7; 7 nucleotides agree with TRBD1. The CDR3 length is 13 residues. The junction had 1 base not matched to a gene; V was cut back by 3 bases and J by 2 bases. Germline V gene data show CDR1 as ENHRY and CDR2 as SYGVKD. DNA of the CDR3: TGTGCCATCAGTGAAGGACAGGCCTACGAGCAGTACTTC. Its protein is CAISEGQAYEQYF.

J is TRBJ2-5 and V is TRBV4-1, with a weak D call TRBD1 (6 bases). The CDR3 is 15 amino acids. Germline CDR1 MGHRA, CDR2 YSYEKL. V was cut by 0 bases and J by 5 bases, with 13 bases left in between. DNA of the CDR3: TGCGCCAGCAGCCAAGATCTGGGGGCCGGGGAGACCCAGTACTTC. Translating it yields CASSQDLGAGETQYF.

V usage is TRBV11-3 and J usage is TRBJ2-7; D may match TRBD1 or TRBD2 (5 bases each). Germline loops: CDR1 SGHNT, CDR2 YENEEA. The CDR3 is 13 amino acids. V was trimmed by 5 bases and J by 2 bases, leaving 10 bases between them. The CDR3 loop is CASSGDLTYEQYF. The CDR3 coding sequence is TGTGCCAGCAGCGGGGACCTAACCTACGAGCAGTACTTC.

This clone is a singleton in its sample. The genes are TRBV6-1 and TRBJ2-7, with a possible D match to TRBD1 (6 bases). Germline V gene sequence: CDR1 MNHNS, CDR2 SASEGT. This CDR3 spans 15 amino acids. The germline V and J ends were trimmed by 5 bases and 4 bases, with 18 bases remaining between them. The CDR3 DNA reads TGTGCCAGCAGTCCCTCGTACGAGGGGGAATACGAGCAGTACTTC. Protein sequence: CASSPSYEGEYEQYF.

This clone was seen once. The rearrangement joins TRBV7-2 to TRBJ1-5; D unclear. This CDR3 comprises 15 residues. Germline loops: CDR1 SGHTA, CDR2 FQGNSA. Deletions cut 5 bases from V and 2 bases from J, with 13 bases between. The CDR3 protein is CASSREPGRNQPQHF. CDR3 DNA sequence: TGTGCCAGCAGCCGGGAGCCAGGTCGCAATCAGCCCCAGCATTTT.

The genes are TRBV27 and TRBJ2-7; 8 nucleotides line up with TRBD1. V was pared by 4 bases and J by 3 bases, with 5 bases of the junction left unmatched. The CDR3 has 14 amino acids. Germline CDR1 is MNHEY and CDR2 is SMNVEV (reference sequence). The CDR3 protein is CASSYATGVYEQYF. DNA for the CDR3: TGTGCCAGCAGTTACGCGACAGGGGTCTACGAGCAGTACTTC.

The rearrangement joins TRBV11-3 to TRBJ2-7; 11 bases fit TRBD2. Germline assignment: CDR1 SGHNT and CDR2 YENEEA. Trimming took 0 bases from V and 3 from J; bases not matched to a gene: 13. This CDR3 has 19 amino acids. The CDR3 nucleotides are TGTGCCAGCAGCTTAGATCCCCCCCGACTAGCGGGGATACTCTACGAGCAGTACTTC. Amino acids: CASSLDPPRLAGILYEQYF.

This clone is a singleton in its sample. The rearrangement links TRBV4-1 to TRBJ2-5; D remains unclear. With the DNA end fitting TRBJ2-7 better, the J assignment may be wrong. The CDR3 consists of 14 residues. CDR1 and CDR2 (germline): MGHRA, YSYEKL. The CDR3 protein is CASSQDTATYEQYF. The CDR3 region has the DNA TGCGCCAGCAGCCAAGATACCGCTACCTACGAGCAGTACTTC.

V gene TRBV21-1 combines with J gene TRBJ2-4; the table's D call TRBD2 went unverified against the DNA. TRBV21-1 is labeled a pseudogene. This CDR3 spans 19 amino acids. CDR3 DNA sequence: TGTGCCAGCAGCAACGGCCCCAGGGGCGGGGGGGCGATTAGAAACATTCAGTACTTC. Translating it yields CASSNGPRGGGAIRNIQYF.

This clone was seen once. The chain recombines TRBV11-2 with TRBJ2-3, with 12 bases matching TRBD2. The V gene's germline CDR1 is SGHAT and CDR2 FQNNGV. Trimming took 3 bases from V and 0 from J; bases not matched to a gene: 1. CDR3 size: 16 residues. Here the CDR3 reads CASSLGTSGSTDTQYF. CDR3 in DNA: TGTGCCAGCAGCTTGGGGACTAGCGGGAGCACAGATACGCAGTATTTT.

V and J are TRBV7-3 and TRBJ2-1; 12 positions agree with TRBD2. The germline CDR1 and CDR2 sequences are SGHTA and FQGTGA. V dropped 2 bases and J dropped 2; count of bases not matched to a gene: 4. The CDR3 is made up of 17 amino acids. This chain's CDR3 is CASSLLAGGPPYNEQFF. The CDR3 nucleotides are TGTGCCAGCAGCTTACTAGCGGGGGGGCCGCCCTACAATGAGCAGTTCTTC.